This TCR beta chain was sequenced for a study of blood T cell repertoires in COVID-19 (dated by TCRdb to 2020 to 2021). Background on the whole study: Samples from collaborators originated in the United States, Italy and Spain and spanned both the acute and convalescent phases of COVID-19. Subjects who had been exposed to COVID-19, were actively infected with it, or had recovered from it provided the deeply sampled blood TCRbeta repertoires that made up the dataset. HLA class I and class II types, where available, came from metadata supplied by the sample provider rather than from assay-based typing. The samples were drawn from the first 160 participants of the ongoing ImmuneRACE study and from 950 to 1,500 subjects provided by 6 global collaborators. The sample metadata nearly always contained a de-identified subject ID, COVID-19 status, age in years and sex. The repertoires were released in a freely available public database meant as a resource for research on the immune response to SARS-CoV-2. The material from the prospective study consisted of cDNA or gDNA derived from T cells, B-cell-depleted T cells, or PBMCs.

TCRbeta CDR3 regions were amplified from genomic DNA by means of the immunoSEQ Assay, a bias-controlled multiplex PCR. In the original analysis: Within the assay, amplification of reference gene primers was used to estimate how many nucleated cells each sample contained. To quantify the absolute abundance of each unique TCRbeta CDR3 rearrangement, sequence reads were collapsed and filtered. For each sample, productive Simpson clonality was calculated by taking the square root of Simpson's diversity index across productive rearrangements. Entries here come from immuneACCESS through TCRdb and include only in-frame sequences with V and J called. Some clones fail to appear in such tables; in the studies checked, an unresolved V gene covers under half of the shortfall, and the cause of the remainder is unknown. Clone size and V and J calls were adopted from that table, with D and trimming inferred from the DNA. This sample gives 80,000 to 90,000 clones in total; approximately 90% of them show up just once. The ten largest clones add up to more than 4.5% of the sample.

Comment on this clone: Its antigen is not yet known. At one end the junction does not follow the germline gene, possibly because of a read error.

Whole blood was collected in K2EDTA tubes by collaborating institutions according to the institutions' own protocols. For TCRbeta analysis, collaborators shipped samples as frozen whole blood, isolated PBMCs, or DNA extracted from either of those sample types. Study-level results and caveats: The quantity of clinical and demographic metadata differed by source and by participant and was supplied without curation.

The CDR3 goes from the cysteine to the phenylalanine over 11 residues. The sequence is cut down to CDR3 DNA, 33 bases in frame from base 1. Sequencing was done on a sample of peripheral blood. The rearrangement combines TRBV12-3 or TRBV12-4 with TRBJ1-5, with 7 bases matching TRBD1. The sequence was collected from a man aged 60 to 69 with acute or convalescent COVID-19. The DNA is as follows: TGTGCCAGCAGTGGGGACAGAAGGTTTGCTTTT. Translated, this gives CASSGDRRFAF.